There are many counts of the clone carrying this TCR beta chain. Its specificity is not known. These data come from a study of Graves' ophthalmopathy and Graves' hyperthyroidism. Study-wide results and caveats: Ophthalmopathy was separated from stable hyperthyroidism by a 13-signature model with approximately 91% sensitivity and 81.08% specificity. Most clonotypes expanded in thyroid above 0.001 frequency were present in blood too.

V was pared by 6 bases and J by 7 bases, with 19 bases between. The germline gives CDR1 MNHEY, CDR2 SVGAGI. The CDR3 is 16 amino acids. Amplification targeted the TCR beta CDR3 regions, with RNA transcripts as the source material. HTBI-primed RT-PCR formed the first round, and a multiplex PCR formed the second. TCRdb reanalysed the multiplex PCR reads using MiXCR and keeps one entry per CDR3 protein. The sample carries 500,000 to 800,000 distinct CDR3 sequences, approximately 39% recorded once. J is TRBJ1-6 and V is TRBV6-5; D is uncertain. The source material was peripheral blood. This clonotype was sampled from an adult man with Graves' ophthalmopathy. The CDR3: CASSARRAPGNSPLHF. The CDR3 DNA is TGTGCCAGCAGCGCACGGAGGGCGCCGGGGAATTCACCCCTCCACTTT.